These T cell receptor beta chains were read from a single sample in a study of T-cell reconstitution after alpha-beta-depleted transplantation in children. TCRdb passed the PCR reads through MiXCR, listing each CDR3 protein once. The sample includes tens of thousands of distinct CDR3 sequences, roughly 18% of them seen just once. The material sequenced was PBMCs, mostly from graft donor cells, taken 360 days after TCRalphabeta/CD19-depleted stem cell transplant. These TCRs come from a male patient between 2 and 10 years old who had a stem cell transplant for acute lymphoblastic leukemia, so the T cells may come from the graft donor. CDR3s include the opening cysteine and the closing phenylalanine or tryptophan. The order of the fields is J gene, clone size, D gene, V gene, CDR3 protein, CDR3 DNA. The D gene is left open where the match is weak. Expanded clones get a size class; other rows say once, few or many, or leave the size out.

TRBJ2-1	NA	TRBD2	TRBV27	CASSSILGLAGGPLYNEQFF	TGTGCCAGCAGTTCAATCTTGGGACTAGCGGGAGGGCCGCTCTACAATGAGCAGTTCTTC
TRBJ2-1	NA	TRBD1	TRBV24-1	CATSPAGDRANEQFF	TGTGCCACCAGCCCCGCCGGGGACAGGGCCAATGAGCAGTTCTTC
TRBJ2-3	NA	TRBD2	TRBV2	CASSRGLAGGTDTQYF	TGTGCCAGCAGCAGGGGACTAGCGGGAGGAACAGATACGCAGTATTTT
TRBJ1-1	NA	NA	TRBV7-9	CASRLQANTEAFF	TGTGCCAGCAGACTACAGGCGAACACTGAAGCTTTCTTT
TRBJ2-7	few	NA	TRBV24-1	CATRGRDEAEYF	TGTGCCACCAGGGGGCGGGACGAGGCTGAGTACTTC
TRBJ1-2	few	NA	TRBV2	CASSVTGYYGYTF	TGTGCCAGCAGTGTGACAGGATACTATGGCTACACCTTC
TRBJ2-1	few	NA	TRBV4-1	CASSPRSRDNEQFF	TGCGCCAGCAGCCCCCGGTCAAGGGACAATGAGCAGTTCTTC
TRBJ2-5	once	NA	TRBV12-3/TRBV12-4	CASGLTSKTQYF	TGTGCCAGCGGTCTAACGAGTAAGACCCAGTACTTC
TRBJ2-1	NA	TRBD1	TRBV5-4	CARSPGQGIYNEQFF	TGTGCCAGGAGCCCTGGACAGGGGATCTACAATGAGCAGTTCTTC
TRBJ1-1	many	NA	TRBV12-3/TRBV12-4	CASSRGADREAFF	TGTGCCAGCAGTAGGGGAGCAGATCGAGAAGCTTTCTTT
TRBJ2-3	NA	TRBD2	TRBV3-1	CASSPPNPALAGRRDTQYF	TGTGCCAGCAGCCCTCCCAACCCGGCACTAGCGGGAAGAAGGGATACGCAGTATTTT
TRBJ2-3	few	NA	TRBV20-1	CSASVYTDTQYF	TGCAGTGCTAGCGTATACACAGATACGCAGTATTTT
TRBJ1-1	NA	NA	TRBV5-6	CASSFPPYTEAFF	TGTGCCAGCAGCTTTCCACCGTACACTGAAGCTTTCTTT
TRBJ1-1	few	NA	TRBV7-9	CASANPRGGSDTEAFF	TGTGCCAGCGCCAATCCTAGGGGGGGGTCCGACACTGAAGCTTTCTTT
TRBJ2-2	NA	NA	TRBV24-1	CATSVAGYTGELFF	TGTGCCACCAGTGTTGCTGGGTACACCGGGGAGCTGTTTTTT
TRBJ2-1	few	NA	TRBV2	CASSEYSLNEQFF	TGTGCCAGCAGTGAGTACAGCCTCAATGAGCAGTTCTTC
TRBJ2-7	few	TRBD2	TRBV12-3/TRBV12-4	CASSPGLAGEKNEQYF	TGTGCCAGCAGTCCGGGACTAGCGGGAGAAAAAAACGAGCAGTACTTC
TRBJ2-5	many	TRBD1	TRBV5-1	CASSPTGGKTQYF	TGCGCCAGCAGCCCTACAGGGGGAAAGACCCAGTACTTC
TRBJ2-3	NA	TRBD2	TRBV20-1	CSLLGGRDWDTDTQYF	TGCAGCCTACTTGGAGGGAGGGACTGGGACACAGATACGCAGTATTTT
TRBJ2-7	many	TRBD2	TRBV20-1	CSASSLAGTYEQYF	TGCAGTGCTAGTTCCCTAGCGGGAACCTACGAGCAGTACTTC
TRBJ2-5	many	TRBD2	TRBV6-5	CASSYLAGVGETQYF	TGTGCCAGCAGTTACTTAGCGGGAGTAGGAGAGACCCAGTACTTC
TRBJ1-1	NA	NA	TRBV5-1	CASSLVSNTEAFF	TGCGCCAGCAGCTTGGTGTCGAACACTGAAGCTTTCTTT
TRBJ2-1	few	TRBD1	TRBV7-9	CASSLLQGGYYNEQFF	TGTGCCAGCAGCTTATTACAGGGGGGATACTACAATGAGCAGTTCTTC
TRBJ2-7	NA	NA	TRBV10-3	CAISRDTEIYEQYF	TGTGCCATCAGCCGGGACACGGAAATTTACGAGCAGTACTTC
TRBJ1-2	few	NA	TRBV6-5	CASSYRKSYGYTF	TGTGCCAGCAGTTATAGGAAGAGCTATGGCTACACCTTC
TRBJ2-6	many	NA	TRBV5-1	CASSLGGSGANVLTF	TGCGCCAGCAGCTTGGGTGGCTCTGGGGCCAACGTCCTGACTTTC
TRBJ2-4	NA	NA	TRBV12-3/TRBV12-4	CASSLDRLAKNIQYF	TGTGCCAGCAGTTTAGACAGGCTAGCCAAAAACATTCAGTACTTC
TRBJ2-1	few	TRBD1	TRBV7-2	CASSPDPGQLYNEQFF	TGTGCCAGCAGCCCCGACCCGGGACAGCTATACAATGAGCAGTTCTTC
TRBJ2-7	many	NA	TRBV29-1	CSVEDIGTETSYEQYF	TGCAGCGTTGAAGATATAGGGACGGAGACCTCCTACGAGCAGTACTTC
TRBJ1-6	few	NA	TRBV5-1	CASSLGQYNSPLHF	TGCGCCAGCAGCTTGGGACAGTATAATTCACCCCTCCACTTT
TRBJ1-2	few	NA	TRBV27	CASRPTDRIYGYTF	TGTGCCAGCAGGCCAACGGACCGAATCTATGGCTACACCTTC